This T cell receptor beta chain came from a study of T cells in Graves' hyperthyroidism and ophthalmopathy. Germline CDR1 reads LGHNT; CDR2 reads FRNRAP. This CDR3 comprises 14 residues. TCR beta CDR3 sequences were amplified from RNA transcripts. Researchers ran a first-round RT-PCR on the TCR CDR3 using the HTBI primer set. TCRdb re-derived calls from the multiplex PCR reads in MiXCR, one entry per CDR3 protein. The sample lists roughly 500,000 distinct CDR3 sequences; under 25% were seen once. About this clonotype itself: The junction shows a germline mismatch at one end, possibly a read error.

Ophthalmopathy patients showed a Clinical Activity Score of at least 3, NOSPECS grade of at least 4 and duration under 3 months. Diagnosing involved the use of clinical symptoms, serum thyroxine and TRAb, thyroid ultrasound and orbital computed tomography. This chain connects TRBV12-5 to TRBJ1-2; the D is unclear. The receptor was isolated from a woman between 65 and 79 years old with Graves' ophthalmopathy. Specimen: blood. The CDR3 sequence is CASGLVQRQLGYPF. CDR3 DNA: TGTGCTAGTGGTTTGGTACAAAGGCAGTTGGGCTACCCCTTC. Full variable domain (rest looked up from reference TRBV12-5 and TRBJ1-2): DARVTQTPRHKVTEMGQEVTMRCQPILGHNTVFWYRQTMMQGLELLAYFRNRAPLDDSGMPKDRFSAEMPDATLATLKIQPSEPRDSAVYFCASGLVQRQLGYPFGSGTRLTVV.